This is a list of T cell receptor beta chains from one sample in a study of shared clonotypes between healthy human individuals. The assay was immunoSEQ multiplex PCR, and TCRdb's table has in-frame clones only and misses some. Of hundreds of thousands of clones in the sample, roughly 80% were seen once. The sequencing input was PBMCs. These receptors came from a woman between 35 and 50 years old in good health. Some clones in this sample may be carry-over from other donors' samples. The CDR3 runs from the conserved cysteine through the conserved F or W. The D gene is left open where the match is weak. Size values are once, few and many counts, or a class for expanded clones, and some rows have none.

d_gene	v_gene	abundance	j_gene	CDR3aa	CDR3nt
NA	TRBV7-7	NA	TRBJ2-2	CASSLDGNTGELFF	TGTGCCAGCAGCTTGGATGGGAACACCGGGGAGCTGTTTTTT
NA	TRBV2	NA	TRBJ1-5	CASSKDSNQPQHF	TGTGCCAGCAGCAAGGACAGCAATCAGCCCCAGCATTTT
NA	TRBV28	NA	TRBJ2-3	CASSFVGVYTQYF	TGTGCCAGCAGTTTCGTCGGCGTCTATACGCAGTATTTT
NA	TRBV6-1	NA	TRBJ2-1	CASKWGAGEQFF	TGTGCCAGCAAGTGGGGGGCGGGGGAGCAGTTCTTC
NA	TRBV7-9	NA	TRBJ1-2	CASSGQRGGGYTF	TGTGCCAGCAGCGGCCAAAGGGGTGGAGGCTACACCTTC
TRBD2	TRBV6-1	once	TRBJ2-7	CASSEVGGVRSYEQYF	TGTGCCAGCAGTGAGGTTGGGGGGGTCCGCTCCTACGAGCAGTACTTC
NA	TRBV2	NA	TRBJ2-7	CASSEAGQSPYEQYF	TGTGCCAGCAGTGAAGCCGGACAGAGCCCCTACGAGCAGTACTTC
TRBD2	TRBV7-9	NA	TRBJ2-1	CASSPSPASGRAYNEQFF	TGTGCCAGCAGCCCATCCCCAGCGAGCGGGAGGGCCTACAATGAGCAGTTCTTC
NA	TRBV7-3	NA	TRBJ1-4	CASSLDHGEKLFF	TGTGCCAGCAGCTTAGATCACGGGGAAAAACTGTTTTTT
NA	TRBV10-1	NA	TRBJ1-4	CAPREVVRSDEKLFF	TGCGCCCCCAGGGAGGTAGTTCGGTCGGATGAAAAACTGTTTTTT
NA	TRBV7-2	NA	TRBJ1-5	CASSLQGGVEQPQHF	TGTGCCAGCAGCTTACAGGGTGGGGTTGAGCAGCCCCAGCATTTT
NA	TRBV28	NA	TRBJ1-5	CASSIRTAFLTHF	TGTGCCAGCAGCATTCGGACGGCCTTTCTCACCCATTTT
NA	TRBV19	NA	TRBJ2-7	CASSIGAPGLTYEQYF	TGTGCCAGTAGTATCGGGGCCCCGGGACTGACCTACGAGCAGTACTTC
NA	TRBV6-5	NA	TRBJ2-1	CATSYGAGNNEQFF	TGTGCCACGAGTTACGGGGCGGGTAACAATGAGCAGTTCTTC
NA	TRBV2	NA	TRBJ2-7	CASSEDRAYEQYF	TGTGCCAGCAGTGAAGACAGAGCCTACGAGCAGTACTTC
NA	TRBV19	NA	TRBJ1-2	CASSPGGWAYGYTF	TGTGCCAGTAGCCCCGGGGGTTGGGCCTATGGCTACACCTTC
NA	TRBV10-3	NA	TRBJ2-1	CAISVGSSYNEQFF	TGTGCCATCAGTGTAGGTAGCAGCTACAATGAGCAGTTCTTC
TRBD2	TRBV5-1	NA	TRBJ2-7	CASSLIGPRGAYEQYF	TGCGCCAGCAGCTTGATCGGTCCCCGGGGGGCCTACGAGCAGTACTTC
NA	TRBV6-5	NA	TRBJ1-2	CASSYTPGGGYGYTF	TGTGCCAGCAGTTACACCCCCGGAGGGGGCTATGGCTACACCTTC
TRBD2	TRBV28	NA	TRBJ2-7	CASSGTNSYEQYF	TGTGCCAGCAGTGGGACTAACTCCTACGAGCAGTACTTC
NA	TRBV11-1	NA	TRBJ2-7	CASSPPDGGPYEQYF	TGTGCCAGCAGCCCACCCGACGGGGGGCCGTACGAGCAGTACTTC
NA	TRBV29-1	NA	TRBJ1-3	CSVGRGNTIYF	TGCAGCGTTGGAAGGGGAAACACCATATATTTT
TRBD2	TRBV5-1	NA	TRBJ2-3	CASSLGLAGGDTQYF	TGCGCCAGCAGCTTGGGACTAGCGGGAGGAGATACGCAGTATTTT
NA	TRBV7-9	NA	TRBJ1-5	CASSLEYSNQPQHF	TGTGCCAGCAGCTTAGAATATAGCAATCAGCCCCAGCATTTT
TRBD1	TRBV7-2	once	TRBJ2-5	CASSIRTGGEETQYF	TGTGCCAGCAGCATAAGGACAGGGGGCGAGGAGACCCAGTACTTC
NA	TRBV15	NA	TRBJ2-4	CATSRDASGGNIQYF	TGTGCCACCAGCAGAGATGCGTCTGGGGGAAACATTCAGTACTTC
TRBD2	TRBV4-2	NA	TRBJ2-2	CASSQGLAGGPGTGELFF	TGTGCCAGCAGCCAAGGACTAGCGGGAGGCCCCGGGACCGGGGAGCTGTTTTTT
NA	TRBV27	NA	TRBJ1-1	CASSLSAWSSVIRLTEAFF	TGTGCCAGCAGTTTATCCGCTTGGTCGAGTGTAATTCGCCTAACTGAAGCTTTCTTT
NA	TRBV2	NA	TRBJ2-5	CASSPTLDSSIETQYF	TGTGCCAGCAGCCCGACCTTGGACAGTTCCATAGAGACCCAGTACTTC
TRBD1	TRBV2	NA	TRBJ1-2	CASSRDRTSLGGYTF	TGTGCCAGCAGCCGGGACAGGACCTCACTTGGGGGCTACACCTTC
NA	TRBV12-5	NA	TRBJ2-7	CASGLVLGQYIYEQYF	TGTGCTAGTGGTTTGGTACTAGGACAGTACATCTACGAGCAGTACTTC
TRBD1	TRBV18	NA	TRBJ2-3	CASSPTGEEDTQYF	TGTGCCAGCTCACCGACAGGGGAGGAAGATACGCAGTATTTT
NA	TRBV7-3	NA	TRBJ2-7	CASSLVSAGEQYF	TGTGCCAGCAGCTTAGTCTCAGCTGGCGAGCAGTACTTC
NA	TRBV18	NA	TRBJ2-7	CASSPPSYEQYF	TGTGCCAGCTCACCACCTTCCTACGAGCAGTACTTC
NA	TRBV7-9	NA	TRBJ2-1	CASSLAQPINEQFF	TGTGCCAGCAGCTTAGCCCAGCCCATTAATGAGCAGTTCTTC
NA	TRBV9	NA	TRBJ2-3	CASSVSSTDTQYF	TGTGCCAGCAGCGTTTCCAGCACAGATACGCAGTATTTT
NA	TRBV19	NA	TRBJ1-1	CASSIVGPGNTEAFF	TGTGCCAGTAGTATAGTAGGACCCGGGAACACTGAAGCTTTCTTT
TRBD1	TRBV10-1	once	TRBJ2-7	CASGRDRDIPSYEQYF	TGCGCCAGCGGCCGGGACAGGGACATCCCCTCCTACGAGCAGTACTTC
TRBD2	TRBV5-1	NA	TRBJ2-2	CASSWGAGATGELFF	TGCGCCAGCAGCTGGGGAGCGGGAGCCACCGGGGAGCTGTTTTTT
TRBD1	TRBV5-1	NA	TRBJ1-1	CASNDDRGITEAFF	TGCGCCAGCAATGATGACAGGGGAATCACTGAAGCTTTCTTT
TRBD2	TRBV5-4	NA	TRBJ2-1	CASSLDLTSLAPNEQFF	TGTGCCAGCAGCTTGGACCTGACTAGCCTTGCCCCCAATGAGCAGTTCTTC
TRBD2	TRBV19	once	TRBJ2-5	CASSITSGSPETQYF	TGTGCCAGTAGTATCACTAGCGGGAGCCCAGAGACCCAGTACTTC
TRBD2	TRBV7-7	NA	TRBJ2-3	CASSREIRTSRCTDTQYF	TGTGCCAGCAGCCGCGAGATTCGGACTAGCAGATGCACAGATACGCAGTATTTT
TRBD1	TRBV5-6	NA	TRBJ1-4	CASSLAVGTGANEKLFF	TGTGCCAGCAGCTTGGCCGTTGGGACAGGGGCTAATGAAAAACTGTTTTTT
TRBD1	TRBV5-1	NA	TRBJ2-2	CASSADRVGTGELFF	TGCGCCAGCAGCGCGGACAGGGTTGGCACCGGGGAGCTGTTTTTT
TRBD2	TRBV29-1	NA	TRBJ2-1	CSVGLRTSGEQFF	TGCAGCGTTGGCCTAAGGACTAGCGGTGAGCAGTTCTTC
TRBD1	TRBV27	NA	TRBJ2-7	CASSYPGTGGEQYF	TGTGCCAGCAGTTACCCCGGGACAGGGGGAGAGCAGTACTTC
TRBD1	TRBV28	NA	TRBJ1-6	CASSPGTGGYSPLHF	TGTGCCAGCAGTCCCGGGACAGGGGGCTATTCACCCCTCCACTTT
TRBD1	TRBV4-2	NA	TRBJ1-2	CASSQAQTGAANYGYTF	TGTGCCAGCAGCCAAGCTCAGACAGGGGCCGCTAACTATGGCTACACCTTC
NA	TRBV19	NA	TRBJ1-5	CASSSRGGQPQHF	TGTGCCAGTAGTTCGCGGGGAGGTCAGCCCCAGCATTTT
NA	TRBV10-2	NA	TRBJ2-1	CASSVQGGWAYNEQFF	TGCGCCAGCAGCGTACAGGGGGGGTGGGCCTACAATGAGCAGTTCTTC
TRBD2	TRBV5-1	NA	TRBJ2-2	CASSRDYANTGELFF	TGCGCCAGCAGCCGGGACTACGCGAACACCGGGGAGCTGTTTTTT
NA	TRBV4-1	NA	TRBJ2-3	CASSPRAREGAVYF	TGCGCCAGCAGTCCCAGGGCGCGGGAAGGAGCTGTGTATTTT
TRBD2	TRBV4-1	NA	TRBJ2-1	CASSHLGLAHYNEQFF	TGCGCCAGCAGCCACCTGGGACTAGCGCATTACAATGAGCAGTTCTTC
TRBD1	TRBV10-2	NA	TRBJ2-1	CASSGTGGKNEQFF	TGCGCCAGCTCCGGGACAGGGGGCAAAAATGAGCAGTTCTTC
NA	TRBV25-1	NA	TRBJ2-7	CASSERARGYEQYF	TGTGCCAGCAGTGAACGAGCAAGAGGCTACGAGCAGTACTTC
TRBD2	TRBV9	NA	TRBJ2-2	CASSVGWAGRDTGELFF	TGTGCCAGCAGCGTAGGCTGGGCCGGGAGGGACACCGGGGAGCTGTTTTTT
NA	TRBV13	once	TRBJ2-7	CASSLGRSGVQYF	TGTGCCAGCAGCTTAGGCCGGAGTGGAGTGCAGTACTTC
NA	TRBV2	NA	TRBJ2-7	CASSEQGRAGSYEQYF	TGTGCCAGCAGTGAACAAGGCAGGGCTGGCTCCTACGAGCAGTACTTC